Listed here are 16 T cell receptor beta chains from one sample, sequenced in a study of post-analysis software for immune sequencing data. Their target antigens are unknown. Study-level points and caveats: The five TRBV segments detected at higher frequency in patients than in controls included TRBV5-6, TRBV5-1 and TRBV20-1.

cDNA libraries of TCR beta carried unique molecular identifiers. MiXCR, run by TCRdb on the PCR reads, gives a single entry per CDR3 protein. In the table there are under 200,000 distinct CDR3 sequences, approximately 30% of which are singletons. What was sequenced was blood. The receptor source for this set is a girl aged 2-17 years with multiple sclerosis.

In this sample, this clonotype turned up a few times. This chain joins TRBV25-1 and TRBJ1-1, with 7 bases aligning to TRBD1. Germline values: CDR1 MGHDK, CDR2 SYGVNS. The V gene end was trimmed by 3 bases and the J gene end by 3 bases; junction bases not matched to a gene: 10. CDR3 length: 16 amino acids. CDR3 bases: TGTGCCAGCAGTGATAGACAGGGTACGAGGGACACTGAAGCTTTCTTT. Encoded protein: CASSDRQGTRDTEAFF.

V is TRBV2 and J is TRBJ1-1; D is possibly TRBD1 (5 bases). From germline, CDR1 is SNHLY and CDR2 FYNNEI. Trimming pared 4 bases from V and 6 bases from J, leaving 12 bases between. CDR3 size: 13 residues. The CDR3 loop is CASSGEGIAEAFF. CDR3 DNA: TGTGCCAGCAGTGGGGAGGGGATCGCTGAAGCTTTCTTT.

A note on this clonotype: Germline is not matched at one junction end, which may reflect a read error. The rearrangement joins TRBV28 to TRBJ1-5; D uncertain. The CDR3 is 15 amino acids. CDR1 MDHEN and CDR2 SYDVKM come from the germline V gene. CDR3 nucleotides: TGTACCAGCAGTTCCCCCAGACCGAGCAATCAGCCCCAGCATTTT. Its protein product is CTSSSPRPSNQPQHF.

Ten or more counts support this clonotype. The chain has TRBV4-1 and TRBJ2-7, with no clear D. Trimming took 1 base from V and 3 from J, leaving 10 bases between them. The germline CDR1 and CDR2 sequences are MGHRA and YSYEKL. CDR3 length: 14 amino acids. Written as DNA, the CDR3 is TGCGCCAGCAGCCAAGGGGGAACCTTCTACGAGCAGTACTTC. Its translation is CASSQGGTFYEQYF.

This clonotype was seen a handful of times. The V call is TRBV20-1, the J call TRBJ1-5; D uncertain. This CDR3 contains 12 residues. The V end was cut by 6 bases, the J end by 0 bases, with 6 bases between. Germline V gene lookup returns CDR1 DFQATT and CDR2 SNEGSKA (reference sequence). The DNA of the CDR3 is TGCAGTGCAGGATATAGCAATCAGCCCCAGCATTTT. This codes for CSAGYSNQPQHF.

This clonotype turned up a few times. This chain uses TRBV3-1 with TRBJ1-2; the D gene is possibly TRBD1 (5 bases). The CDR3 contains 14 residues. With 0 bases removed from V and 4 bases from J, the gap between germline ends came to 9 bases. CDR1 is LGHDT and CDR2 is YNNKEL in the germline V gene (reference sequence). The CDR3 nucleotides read TGTGCCAGCAGCCAAGACGGGGCGGCCTATGGCTACACCTTC. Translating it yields CASSQDGAAYGYTF.

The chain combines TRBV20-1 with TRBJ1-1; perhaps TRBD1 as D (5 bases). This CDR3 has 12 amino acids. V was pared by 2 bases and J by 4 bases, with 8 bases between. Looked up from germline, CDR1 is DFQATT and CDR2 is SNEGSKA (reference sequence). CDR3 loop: CSARWGSTEAFF. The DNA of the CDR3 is TGCAGTGCTAGATGGGGGTCCACTGAAGCTTTCTTT.

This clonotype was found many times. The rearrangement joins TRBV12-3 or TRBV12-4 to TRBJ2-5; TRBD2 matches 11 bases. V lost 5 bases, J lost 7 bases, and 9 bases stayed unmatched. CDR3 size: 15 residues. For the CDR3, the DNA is TGTGCCAGCAGTCCGCTAGCGGGGGGTTTTGTGACCCAGTACTTC. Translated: CASSPLAGGFVTQYF.

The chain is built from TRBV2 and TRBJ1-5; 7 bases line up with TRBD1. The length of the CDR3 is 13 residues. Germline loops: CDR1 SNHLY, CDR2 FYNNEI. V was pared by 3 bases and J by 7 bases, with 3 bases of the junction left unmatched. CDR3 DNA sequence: TGTGCCAGCAGTGATGACAGGGACCAGCCCCAGCATTTT. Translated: CASSDDRDQPQHF.

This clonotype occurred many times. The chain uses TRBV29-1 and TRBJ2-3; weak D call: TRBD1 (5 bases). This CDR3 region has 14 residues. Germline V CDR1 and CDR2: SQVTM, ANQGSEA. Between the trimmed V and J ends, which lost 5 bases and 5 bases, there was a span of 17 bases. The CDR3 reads CSVRIKGVRDTQYF. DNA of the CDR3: TGCAGCGTTAGAATTAAAGGGGTGCGAGATACGCAGTATTTT.

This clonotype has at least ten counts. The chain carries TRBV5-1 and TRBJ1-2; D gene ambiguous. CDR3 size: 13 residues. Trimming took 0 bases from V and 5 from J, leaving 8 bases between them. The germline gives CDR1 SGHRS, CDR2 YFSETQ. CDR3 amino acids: CASSLGPLYGYTF. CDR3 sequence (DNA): TGCGCCAGCAGCTTGGGGCCACTTTATGGCTACACCTTC.

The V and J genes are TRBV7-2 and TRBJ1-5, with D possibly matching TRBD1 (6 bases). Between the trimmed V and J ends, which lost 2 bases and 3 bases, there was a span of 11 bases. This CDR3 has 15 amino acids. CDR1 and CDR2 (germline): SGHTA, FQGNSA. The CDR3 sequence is CASSLYRADNQPQHF. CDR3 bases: TGTGCCAGCAGCTTATACAGGGCCGACAATCAGCCCCAGCATTTT.

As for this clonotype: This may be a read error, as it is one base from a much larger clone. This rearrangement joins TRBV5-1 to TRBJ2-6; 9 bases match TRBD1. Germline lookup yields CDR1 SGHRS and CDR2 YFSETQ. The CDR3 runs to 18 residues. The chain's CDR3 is CTSSGSGTGSSGANVLTF. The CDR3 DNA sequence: TGCACCAGCAGCGGTTCCGGGACAGGGAGCTCTGGGGCCAACGTCCTGACTTTC.

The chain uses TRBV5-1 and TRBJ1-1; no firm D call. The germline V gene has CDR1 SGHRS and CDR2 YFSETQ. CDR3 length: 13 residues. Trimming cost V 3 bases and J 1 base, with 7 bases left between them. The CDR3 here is CASSWTANTEAFF. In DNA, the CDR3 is TGCGCCAGCAGCTGGACGGCGAACACTGAAGCTTTCTTT. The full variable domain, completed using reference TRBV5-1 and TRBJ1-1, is KAGVTQTPRYLIKTRGQQVTLSCSPISGHRSVSWYQQTPGQGLQFLFEYFSETQRNKGNFPGRFSGRQFSNSRSEMNVSTLELGDSALYLCASSWTANTEAFFGQGTRLTVV.

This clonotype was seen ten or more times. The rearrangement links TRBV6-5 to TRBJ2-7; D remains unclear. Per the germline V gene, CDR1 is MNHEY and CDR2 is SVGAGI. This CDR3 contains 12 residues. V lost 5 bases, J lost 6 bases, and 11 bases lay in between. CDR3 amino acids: CASSSRWSEQYF. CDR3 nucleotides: TGTGCCAGCAGTAGCCGATGGAGCGAGCAGTACTTC.

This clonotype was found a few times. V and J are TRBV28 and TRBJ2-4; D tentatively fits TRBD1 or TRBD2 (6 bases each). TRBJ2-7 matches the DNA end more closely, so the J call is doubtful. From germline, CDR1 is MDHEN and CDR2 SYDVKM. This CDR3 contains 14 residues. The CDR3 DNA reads TGTGCCAGCAGCCCTGGAGGGACAATGTACGAGCAGTACTTC. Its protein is CASSPGGTMYEQYF.